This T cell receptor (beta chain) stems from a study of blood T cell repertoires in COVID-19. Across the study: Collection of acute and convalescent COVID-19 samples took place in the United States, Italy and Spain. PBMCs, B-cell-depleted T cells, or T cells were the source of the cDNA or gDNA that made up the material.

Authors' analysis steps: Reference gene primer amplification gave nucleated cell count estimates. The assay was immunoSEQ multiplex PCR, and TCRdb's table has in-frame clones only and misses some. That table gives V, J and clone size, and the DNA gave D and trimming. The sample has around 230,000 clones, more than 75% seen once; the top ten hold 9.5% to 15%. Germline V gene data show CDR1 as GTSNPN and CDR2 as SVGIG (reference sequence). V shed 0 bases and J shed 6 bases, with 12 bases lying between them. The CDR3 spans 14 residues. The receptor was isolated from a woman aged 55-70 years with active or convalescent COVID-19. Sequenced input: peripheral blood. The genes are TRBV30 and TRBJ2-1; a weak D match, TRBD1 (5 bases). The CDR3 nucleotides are TGTGCCTGGAGTGTAGGGGCCAGGTTCAATGAGCAGTTCTTC. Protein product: CAWSVGARFNEQFF.